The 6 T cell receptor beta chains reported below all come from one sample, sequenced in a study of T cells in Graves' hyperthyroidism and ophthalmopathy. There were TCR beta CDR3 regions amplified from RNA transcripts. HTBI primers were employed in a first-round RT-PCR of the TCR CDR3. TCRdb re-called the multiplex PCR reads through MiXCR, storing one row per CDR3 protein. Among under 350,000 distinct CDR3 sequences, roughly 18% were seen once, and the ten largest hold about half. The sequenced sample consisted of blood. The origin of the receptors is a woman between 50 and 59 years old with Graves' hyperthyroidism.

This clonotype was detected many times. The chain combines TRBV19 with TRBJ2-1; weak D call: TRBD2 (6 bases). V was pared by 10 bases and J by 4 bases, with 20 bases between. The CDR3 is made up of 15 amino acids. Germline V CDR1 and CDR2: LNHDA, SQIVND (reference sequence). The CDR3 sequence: CATQIPRGGYNEQFF. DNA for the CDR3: TGTGCCACCCAGATCCCTCGGGGAGGTTACAATGAGCAGTTCTTC.

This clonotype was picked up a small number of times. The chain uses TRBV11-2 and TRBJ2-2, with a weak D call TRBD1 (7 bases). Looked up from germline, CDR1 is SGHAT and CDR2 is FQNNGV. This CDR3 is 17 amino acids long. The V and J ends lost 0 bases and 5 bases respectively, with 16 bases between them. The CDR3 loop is CASSLDPPTGRTGELFF. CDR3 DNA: TGTGCCAGCAGCTTAGACCCCCCGACAGGGAGGACCGGGGAGCTGTTTTTT.

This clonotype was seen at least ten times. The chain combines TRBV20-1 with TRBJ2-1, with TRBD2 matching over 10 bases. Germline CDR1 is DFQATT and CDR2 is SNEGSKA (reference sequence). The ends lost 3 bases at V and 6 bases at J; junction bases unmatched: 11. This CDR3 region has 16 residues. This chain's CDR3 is CSARGAASGSGNEQFF. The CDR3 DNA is TGCAGTGCTAGGGGGGCGGCTAGCGGGAGTGGCAATGAGCAGTTCTTC.

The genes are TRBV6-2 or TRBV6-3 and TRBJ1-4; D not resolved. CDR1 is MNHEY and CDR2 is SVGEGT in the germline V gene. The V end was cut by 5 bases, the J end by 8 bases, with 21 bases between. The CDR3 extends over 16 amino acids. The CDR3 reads CASSVVRARAYEKLFF. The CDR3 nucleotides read TGTGCCAGCAGTGTTGTCCGGGCCCGGGCGTACGAAAAACTGTTTTTT.

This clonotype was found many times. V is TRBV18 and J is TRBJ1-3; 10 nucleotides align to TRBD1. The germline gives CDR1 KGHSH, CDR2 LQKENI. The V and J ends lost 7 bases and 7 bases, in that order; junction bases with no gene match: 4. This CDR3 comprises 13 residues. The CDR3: CASYPGQGNTIYF. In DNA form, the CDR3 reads TGTGCCAGCTACCCGGGACAGGGGAACACCATATATTTT.

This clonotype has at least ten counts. DNA for the CDR3: TGTGCCAGCAGCGTAGGGGTTGGTGCTAATCAGCCCCAGCATTTT. It is translated as CASSVGVGANQPQHF. The chain uses TRBV9 and TRBJ1-5; D uncertain. CDR3 length equals 15 residues. Trimming removed 0 bases at V and 4 bases at J, with 11 bases between. Germline V gene data show CDR1 as SGDLS and CDR2 as YYNGEE.